Listed here are 14 T cell receptor beta chains from one sample, sequenced in a study of cytomegalovirus exposure and HLA in healthy donors. Researchers ran the PCR with 60 Vbeta and 13 Jbeta primers. Profiled with immunoSEQ multiplex PCR; TCRdb holds only in-frame clones, not every one. This repertoire shows roughly 180,000 clones, 75% found once; its top ten account for around 2.5%. The sample was PBMCs. Every receptor here comes from a female donor in good health and CMV-seronegative.

The chain recombines TRBV6-6 with TRBJ2-5, with D possibly being TRBD1 (6 bases). This CDR3 region has 15 residues. The V gene lost 2 bases and the J gene lost 5 bases, with 15 bases spanning the gap. The germline V gene has CDR1 MNHNY and CDR2 SVGAGI (reference sequence). The chain's CDR3 is CASSYGWGPGETQYF. For the CDR3, the DNA is TGTGCCAGCAGTTACGGTTGGGGGCCCGGGGAGACCCAGTACTTC.

The genes are TRBV4-3 and TRBJ2-7; TRBD1 matches at 8 bases. Germline values: CDR1 LGHNA, CDR2 YSLEER. The CDR3 has 15 amino acids. Trimming took 4 bases from V and 2 from J; bases not matched to a gene: 7. The CDR3 region has the DNA TGCGCCAGCAGCCGGGATGGGACAGGCGCCTACGAGCAGTACTTC. Protein sequence: CASSRDGTGAYEQYF.

V gene TRBV6-4 combines with J gene TRBJ1-1; weak D call: TRBD1 (5 bases). V lost 3 bases and J 5 bases, leaving 10 bases between the germline ends. The CDR3 length is 13 residues. Germline-derived CDR1 and CDR2 are MRHNA and SNTAGT. CDR3 DNA: TGTGCCAGCAGTGAACAGGAGAAGACTGAAGCTTTCTTT. Encoded protein: CASSEQEKTEAFF.

V gene TRBV11-2 combines with J gene TRBJ2-7, with D tentatively TRBD1 (5 bases). The V gene's germline CDR1 is SGHAT and CDR2 FQNNGV. V was clipped by 4 bases and J by 2 bases, with 12 bases between them. The CDR3 has 14 residues. This CDR3 is CASSSIPGPYEQYF. The CDR3 DNA follows: TGTGCCAGCAGCTCCATACCAGGGCCCTACGAGCAGTACTTC.

The J gene is TRBJ2-4, the V gene TRBV12-5; 10 bases fit TRBD2. The CDR3 spans 16 residues. J gave up 0 bases and V 10 bases, and 9 bases lay outside the gene matches. Looked up from germline, CDR1 is LGHNT and CDR2 is FRNRAP. The CDR3 DNA reads TGTGCTACTTCTAGCGGGGGTTCTTTAGCCAAAAACATTCAGTACTTC. Protein: CATSSGGSLAKNIQYF. The full variable domain, with the rest looked up from reference TRBV12-5 and TRBJ2-4, is DARVTQTPRHKVTEMGQEVTMRCQPILGHNTVFWYRQTMMQGLELLAYFRNRAPLDDSGMPKDRFSAEMPDATLATLKIQPSEPRDSAVYFCATSSGGSLAKNIQYFGAGTRLSVL.

The chain recombines TRBV5-4 with TRBJ2-7, with D maybe TRBD1 (6 bases). This CDR3 is built from 14 residues. V was trimmed by 0 bases and J by 2 bases, leaving 9 bases between them. Germline V gene lookup returns CDR1 SGHNT and CDR2 YYREEE (reference sequence). CDR3 in DNA: TGTGCCAGCAGCTTGGGGGGACAAACCTACGAGCAGTACTTC. Its protein is CASSLGGQTYEQYF.

The chain has TRBV12-5 and TRBJ1-5, with 10 bases identical to TRBD1. With V trimmed by 7 bases and J by 0 bases, 3 bases remained unmatched. This CDR3 is built from 15 residues. Germline V gives CDR1 LGHNT, CDR2 FRNRAP. CDR3 nucleotides: TGTGCTAGTGCCGGGACAGGGGATAGCAATCAGCCCCAGCATTTT. Amino acids: CASAGTGDSNQPQHF.

The CDR3 DNA is TGTGCCAGCAGTGATACGGGGAACACTGAAGCTTTCTTT. Amino acids: CASSDTGNTEAFF. This rearrangement joins TRBV2 to TRBJ1-1; no reliable D call. Trimming left V 3 bases short and J 1 base short, with 6 bases between. The CDR3 spans 13 residues. The germline V gene has CDR1 SNHLY and CDR2 FYNNEI.

The chain employs TRBV4-2 and TRBJ2-1, with 9 bases fitting TRBD1. This CDR3 is built from 17 residues. After removal of 4 bases from V and 6 bases from J, the junction contained 13 bases not matched to a gene. Germline values: CDR1 LGHNA, CDR2 YNFKEQ. The CDR3 DNA reads as TGTGCCAGCAGCCCAGGGGGCGTCGGGACAGGGAGCAATGAGCAGTTCTTC. Protein sequence: CASSPGGVGTGSNEQFF.

This clone came up a few times. This chain links TRBV19 with TRBJ2-5, with D perhaps TRBD1 (6 bases). The CDR3 contains 14 residues. V was trimmed by 6 bases and J by 11 bases, leaving 22 bases between them. Looked up from germline, CDR1 is LNHDA and CDR2 is SQIVND (reference sequence). CDR3 coding DNA: TGTGCCAGTAGCGACTCGCACAGGGAAAAGGAGCAGTACTTC. Translation gives CASSDSHREKEQYF.

The chain recombines TRBV4-3 with TRBJ2-5, with D possibly matching TRBD1 (6 bases). The CDR3 spans 19 residues. Trimming shortened V by 3 bases and J by 4 bases, and 27 bases separated the two germline ends. Per germline, CDR1 LGHNA and CDR2 YSLEER. The CDR3 region is CASSQTPGSTGQRRETQYF. CDR3 in DNA: TGCGCCAGCAGCCAGACCCCGGGATCGACAGGCCAACGGAGAGAGACCCAGTACTTC.

The chain is built from TRBV2 and TRBJ2-1; 13 nucleotides line up with TRBD2. Per the germline V gene, CDR1 is SNHLY and CDR2 is FYNNEI. The ends lost 6 bases at V and 6 bases at J; junction bases unmatched: 5. This CDR3 is 15 amino acids long. The CDR3 here is CASSLLAGGRNEQFF. In DNA, the CDR3 is TGTGCCAGCAGCTTACTAGCGGGGGGGCGCAATGAGCAGTTCTTC.

The chain joins TRBV6-6 to TRBJ1-4; 10 nucleotides line up with TRBD1. Germline CDR1 is MNHNY and CDR2 is SVGAGI (reference sequence). V trimming: 0 bases; J trimming: 15 bases; junction bases outside the gene matches: 1. The CDR3 covers 12 residues. The CDR3 DNA sequence: TGTGCCAGCAGTTACTCGGACAGGGGGGTGTTTTTT. This encodes CASSYSDRGVFF.

The rearrangement uses TRBV7-9 and TRBJ2-2; D remains ambiguous. This CDR3 contains 15 residues. Trimming pared 4 bases from V and 7 bases from J, leaving 16 bases between. The V gene's germline CDR1 is SEHNR and CDR2 FQNEAQ (reference sequence). The CDR3 nucleotides are TGTGCCAGCAGCTCCGCGCCATCTAGGAGCGGGGAGCTGTTTTTT. Protein product: CASSSAPSRSGELFF.